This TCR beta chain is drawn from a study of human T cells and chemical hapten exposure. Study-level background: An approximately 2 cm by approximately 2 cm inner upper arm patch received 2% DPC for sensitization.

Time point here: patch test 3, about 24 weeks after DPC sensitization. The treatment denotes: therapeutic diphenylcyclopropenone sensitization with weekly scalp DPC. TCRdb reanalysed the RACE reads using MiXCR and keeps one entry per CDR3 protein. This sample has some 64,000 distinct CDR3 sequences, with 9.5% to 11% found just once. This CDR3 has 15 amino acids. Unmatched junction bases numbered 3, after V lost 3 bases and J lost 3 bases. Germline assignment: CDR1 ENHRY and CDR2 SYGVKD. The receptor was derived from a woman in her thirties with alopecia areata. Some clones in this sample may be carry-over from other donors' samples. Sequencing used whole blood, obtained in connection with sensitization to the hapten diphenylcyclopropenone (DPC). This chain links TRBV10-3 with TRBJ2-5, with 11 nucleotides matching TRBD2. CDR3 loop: CAISDKTSGKETQYF. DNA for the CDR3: TGTGCCATCAGTGATAAGACTAGCGGGAAAGAGACCCAGTACTTC.